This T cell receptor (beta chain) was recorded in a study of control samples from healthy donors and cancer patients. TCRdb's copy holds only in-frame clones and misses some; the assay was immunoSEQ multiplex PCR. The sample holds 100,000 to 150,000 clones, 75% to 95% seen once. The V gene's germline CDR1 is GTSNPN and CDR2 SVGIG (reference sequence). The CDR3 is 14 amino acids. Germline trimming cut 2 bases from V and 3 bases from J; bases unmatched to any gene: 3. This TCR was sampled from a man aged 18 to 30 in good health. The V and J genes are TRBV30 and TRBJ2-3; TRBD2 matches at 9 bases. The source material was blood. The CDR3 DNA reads TGTGCCTGGAGTCTAGCGGGGTTGACAGATACGCAGTATTTT. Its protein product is CAWSLAGLTDTQYF.